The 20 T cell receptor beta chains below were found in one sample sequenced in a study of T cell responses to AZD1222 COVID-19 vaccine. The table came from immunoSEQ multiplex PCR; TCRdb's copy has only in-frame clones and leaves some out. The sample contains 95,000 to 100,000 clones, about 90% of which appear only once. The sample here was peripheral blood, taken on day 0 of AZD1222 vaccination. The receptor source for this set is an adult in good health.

The CDR3 protein is CASSGGNYGYTF. CDR3 bases: TGTGCCAGCAGTGGGGGCAACTATGGCTACACCTTC. The chain joins TRBV7-9 to TRBJ1-2, with a tentative D call TRBD1 (6 bases). The V gene lost 6 bases and the J gene lost 2 bases, with 7 bases spanning the gap. This CDR3 has 12 residues. From germline, CDR1 is SEHNR and CDR2 FQNEAQ (reference sequence).

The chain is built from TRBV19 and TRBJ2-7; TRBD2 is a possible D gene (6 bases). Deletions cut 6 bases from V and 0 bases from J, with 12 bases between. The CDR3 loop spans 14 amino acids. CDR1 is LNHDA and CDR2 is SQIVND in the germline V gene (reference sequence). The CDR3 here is CASSAGGDSYEQYF. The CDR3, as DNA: TGTGCCAGTAGCGCTGGCGGGGACTCCTACGAGCAGTACTTC.

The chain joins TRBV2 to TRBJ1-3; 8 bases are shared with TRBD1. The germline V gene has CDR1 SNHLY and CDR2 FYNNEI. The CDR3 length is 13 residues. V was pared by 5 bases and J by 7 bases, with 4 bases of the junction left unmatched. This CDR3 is CASSQGAGNTIYF. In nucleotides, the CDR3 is TGTGCCAGCAGTCAGGGGGCAGGGAACACCATATATTTT.

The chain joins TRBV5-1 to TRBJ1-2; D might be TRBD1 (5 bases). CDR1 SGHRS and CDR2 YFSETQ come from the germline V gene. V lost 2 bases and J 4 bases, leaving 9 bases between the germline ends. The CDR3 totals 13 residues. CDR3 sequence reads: CASSLDGTYGYTF. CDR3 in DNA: TGCGCCAGCAGCTTAGATGGGACCTATGGCTACACCTTC.

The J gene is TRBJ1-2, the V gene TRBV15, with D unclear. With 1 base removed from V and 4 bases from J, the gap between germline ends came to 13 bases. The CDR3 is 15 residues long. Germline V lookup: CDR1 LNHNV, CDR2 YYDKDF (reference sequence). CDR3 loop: CATSRVSGTSYGYTF. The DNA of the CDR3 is TGTGCCACCAGCAGAGTGTCAGGAACCTCCTATGGCTACACCTTC.

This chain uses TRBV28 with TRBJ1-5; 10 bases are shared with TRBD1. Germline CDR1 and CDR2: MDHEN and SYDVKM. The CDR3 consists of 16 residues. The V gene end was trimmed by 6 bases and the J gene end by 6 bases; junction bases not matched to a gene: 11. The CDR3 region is CASSDLDRGDTQPQHF. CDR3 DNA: TGTGCCAGCAGCGACTTGGACAGGGGGGATACTCAGCCCCAGCATTTT. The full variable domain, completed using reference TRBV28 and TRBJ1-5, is DVKVTQSSRYLVKRTGEKVFLECVQDMDHENMFWYRQDPGLGLRLIYFSYDVKMKEKGDIPEGYSVSREKKERFSLILESASTNQTSMYLCASSDLDRGDTQPQHFGDGTRLSIL.

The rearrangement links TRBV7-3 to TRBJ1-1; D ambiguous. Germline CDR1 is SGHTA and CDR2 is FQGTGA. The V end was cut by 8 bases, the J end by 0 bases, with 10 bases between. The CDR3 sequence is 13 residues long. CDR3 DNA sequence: TGTGCCAGCGGCGGACCGATGAACACTGAAGCTTTCTTT. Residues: CASGGPMNTEAFF.

CDR3 sequence reads: CASSRDRGNEQYF. For the CDR3, the DNA is TGTGCCAGCAGCCGAGACAGGGGCAACGAGCAGTACTTC. The chain has TRBV7-6 and TRBJ2-7; 8 bases line up with TRBD1. Germline V gives CDR1 SGHVS, CDR2 FNYEAQ. V gave up 5 bases and J gave up 5 bases; unmatched junction bases: 5. This CDR3 has 13 residues.

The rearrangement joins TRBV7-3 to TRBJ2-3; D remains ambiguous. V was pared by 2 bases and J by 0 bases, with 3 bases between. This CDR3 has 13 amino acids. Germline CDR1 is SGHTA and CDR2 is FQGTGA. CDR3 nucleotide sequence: TGTGCCAGCAGCTTAGATAGCACAGATACGCAGTATTTT. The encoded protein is CASSLDSTDTQYF.

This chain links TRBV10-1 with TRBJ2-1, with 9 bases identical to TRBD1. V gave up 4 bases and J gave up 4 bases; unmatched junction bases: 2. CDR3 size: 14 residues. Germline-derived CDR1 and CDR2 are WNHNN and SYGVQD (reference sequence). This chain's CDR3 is CASSGGTGYNEQFF. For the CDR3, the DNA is TGCGCCAGCAGTGGGGGGACAGGGTACAATGAGCAGTTCTTC.

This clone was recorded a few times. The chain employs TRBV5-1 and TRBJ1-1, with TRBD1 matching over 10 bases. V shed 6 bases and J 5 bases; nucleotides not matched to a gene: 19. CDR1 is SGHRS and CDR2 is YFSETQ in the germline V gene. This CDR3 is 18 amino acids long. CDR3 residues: CASTHGSGTGVVGTEAFF. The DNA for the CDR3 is TGCGCCAGCACCCACGGATCCGGGACAGGGGTTGTAGGGACTGAAGCTTTCTTT.

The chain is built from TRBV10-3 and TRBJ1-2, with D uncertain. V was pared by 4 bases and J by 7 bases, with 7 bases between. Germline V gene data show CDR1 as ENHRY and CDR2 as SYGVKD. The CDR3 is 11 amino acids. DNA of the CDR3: TGTGCCATCAGTGTCGGCGGTGGCTACACCTTC. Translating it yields CAISVGGGYTF.

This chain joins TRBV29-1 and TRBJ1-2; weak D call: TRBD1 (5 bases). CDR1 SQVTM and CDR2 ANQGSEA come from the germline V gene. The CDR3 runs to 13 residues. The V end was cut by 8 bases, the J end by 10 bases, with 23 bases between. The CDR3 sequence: CSIRGEGGTTYTF. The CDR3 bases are TGCAGCATCCGAGGGGAGGGAGGGACGACCTACACCTTC.

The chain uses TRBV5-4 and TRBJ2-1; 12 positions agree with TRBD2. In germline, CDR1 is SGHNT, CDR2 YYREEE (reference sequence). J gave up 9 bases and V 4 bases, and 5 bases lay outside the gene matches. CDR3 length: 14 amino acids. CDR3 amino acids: CASSLAGGPGEQFF. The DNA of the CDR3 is TGTGCCAGCAGCCTAGCGGGAGGGCCGGGTGAGCAGTTCTTC.

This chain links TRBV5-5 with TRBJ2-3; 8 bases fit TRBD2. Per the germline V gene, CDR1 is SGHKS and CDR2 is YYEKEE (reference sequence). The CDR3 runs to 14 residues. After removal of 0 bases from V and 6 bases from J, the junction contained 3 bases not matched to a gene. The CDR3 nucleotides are TGTGCCAGCAGCTTGGAGCGGGAGACGGATACGCAGTATTTT. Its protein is CASSLERETDTQYF.

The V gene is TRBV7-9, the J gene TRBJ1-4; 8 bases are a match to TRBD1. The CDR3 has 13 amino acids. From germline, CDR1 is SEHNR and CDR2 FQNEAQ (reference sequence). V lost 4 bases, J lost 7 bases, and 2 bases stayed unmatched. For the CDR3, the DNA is TGTGCCAGCAGCTCCGACAGGGGTGAAAAACTGTTTTTT. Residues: CASSSDRGEKLFF.

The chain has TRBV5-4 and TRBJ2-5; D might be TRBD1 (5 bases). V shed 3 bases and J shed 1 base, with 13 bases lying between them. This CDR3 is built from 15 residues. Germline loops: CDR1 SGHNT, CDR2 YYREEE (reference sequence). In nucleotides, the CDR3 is TGTGCCAGCAGCTCCCGACAGATCTCCCAAGAGACCCAGTACTTC. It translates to CASSSRQISQETQYF.

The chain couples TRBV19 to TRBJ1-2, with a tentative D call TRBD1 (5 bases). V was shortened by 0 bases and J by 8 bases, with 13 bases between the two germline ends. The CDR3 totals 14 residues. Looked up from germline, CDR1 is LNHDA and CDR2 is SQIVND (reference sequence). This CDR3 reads CASSIDEGIEGYTF. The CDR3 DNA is TGTGCCAGTAGTATAGACGAGGGGATTGAAGGCTACACCTTC.

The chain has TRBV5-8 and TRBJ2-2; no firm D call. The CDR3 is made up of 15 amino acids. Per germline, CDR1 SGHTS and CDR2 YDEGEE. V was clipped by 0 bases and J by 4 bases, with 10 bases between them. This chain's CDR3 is CASSLAGRLTGELFF. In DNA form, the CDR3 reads TGTGCCAGCAGCTTGGCTGGTCGGCTCACCGGGGAGCTGTTTTTT. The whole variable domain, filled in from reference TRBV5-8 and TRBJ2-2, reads EAGVTQSPTHLIKTRGQQATLRCSPISGHTSVYWYQQALGLGLQFLLWYDEGEERNRGNFPPRFSGRQFPNYSSELNVNALELEDSALYLCASSLAGRLTGELFFGEGSRLTVL.

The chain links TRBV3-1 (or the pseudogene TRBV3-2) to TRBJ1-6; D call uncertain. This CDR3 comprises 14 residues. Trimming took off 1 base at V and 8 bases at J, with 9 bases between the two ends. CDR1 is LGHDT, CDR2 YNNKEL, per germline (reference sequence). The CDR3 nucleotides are TGTGCCAGCAGCCAAGCTTCCGTTTATTCACCCCTCCACTTT. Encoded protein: CASSQASVYSPLHF.